The rows below give T cell receptor beta chains drawn from one sample of a study of T-cell reconstitution after alpha-beta-depleted transplantation in children. TCRdb passed the PCR reads through MiXCR, listing each CDR3 protein once. The table includes about 540,000 distinct CDR3 sequences, about 17% detected once. The starting material was PBMCs from the stem cell graft donor, obtained from the stem cell graft. These TCRs come from a human donor who donated a stem cell graft to a child with acute lymphoblastic leukemia. CDR3s include the opening cysteine and the closing phenylalanine or tryptophan. Fields, in order: CDR3 DNA, CDR3 protein, J gene, D gene, CDR3 length, V gene, clone size. A D gene is named only where the DNA matches it firmly. Expanded clones are given a class, and other clones once, few, many or no size at all.

CDR3nt: TGTGCCAGTAGTACTAGCGGGGGTTCCTACGAGCAGTACTTC; CDR3aa: CASSTSGGSYEQYF; j_gene: TRBJ2-7; d_gene: TRBD2; len: 14; v_gene: TRBV19; abundance: few
CDR3nt: TGTGCCAGCAGTTGGGACAGGGCGGACACCGGGGAGCTGTTTTTT; CDR3aa: CASSWDRADTGELFF; j_gene: TRBJ2-2; d_gene: TRBD1; len: 15; v_gene: TRBV6-5; abundance: few
CDR3nt: TGCAGCGTTGACCAAACTAGCACAGATACGCAGTATTTT; CDR3aa: CSVDQTSTDTQYF; j_gene: TRBJ2-3; d_gene: NA; len: 13; v_gene: TRBV29-1; abundance: NA
CDR3nt: TGCAGTGTCCCGACAGGTGCCAACTATGGCTACACCTTC; CDR3aa: CSVPTGANYGYTF; j_gene: TRBJ1-2; d_gene: NA; len: 13; v_gene: TRBV20-1; abundance: once
CDR3nt: TGTGCCAGCAGCTTAGAACTAGCGGGAGGGCAGTTCTTC; CDR3aa: CASSLELAGGQFF; j_gene: TRBJ2-1; d_gene: TRBD2; len: 13; v_gene: TRBV13; abundance: NA
CDR3nt: TGTGCCAGCAGCTTAGGAACCCGGGCAGTAACTAATGAAAAACTGTTTTTT; CDR3aa: CASSLGTRAVTNEKLFF; j_gene: TRBJ1-4; d_gene: NA; len: 17; v_gene: TRBV7-9; abundance: few
CDR3nt: TGTGCCAGCAGGGACCGGGCGAACACCGGGGAGCTGTTTTTT; CDR3aa: CASRDRANTGELFF; j_gene: TRBJ2-2; d_gene: NA; len: 14; v_gene: TRBV6-1; abundance: few
CDR3nt: TGTGCCACCAGGGACAGGGATTGGAATGAGCAGTTCTTC; CDR3aa: CATRDRDWNEQFF; j_gene: TRBJ2-1; d_gene: TRBD1; len: 13; v_gene: TRBV15; abundance: NA
CDR3nt: TGTGCCAGCAGCTTAGCGCGCACGGGAGCCTACGAGCAGTACTTC; CDR3aa: CASSLARTGAYEQYF; j_gene: TRBJ2-7; d_gene: NA; len: 15; v_gene: TRBV7-2; abundance: few
CDR3nt: TGTGCCAGCCGGGAGGCCTACGAGCAGTACTTC; CDR3aa: CASREAYEQYF; j_gene: TRBJ2-7; d_gene: TRBD2; len: 11; v_gene: TRBV6-2/TRBV6-3; abundance: NA
CDR3nt: TGTGCCAGCAGCCAGGTCGACAGCTCCTACGAGCAGTACTTC; CDR3aa: CASSQVDSSYEQYF; j_gene: TRBJ2-7; d_gene: NA; len: 14; v_gene: TRBV3-1; abundance: NA
CDR3nt: TGTGCCAGCGGGGTTCGGGACCGCACAGATACGCAGTATTTT; CDR3aa: CASGVRDRTDTQYF; j_gene: TRBJ2-3; d_gene: NA; len: 14; v_gene: TRBV2; abundance: NA